Given below is one T cell receptor beta chain in context. Its target is not known. This entry is derived from a study of Ad26.COV2.S vaccination and SARS-CoV-2 variants. On the study more broadly: Donor was in the COV1001 Ad26.COV2.S trial arm. Each vaccinee took Ad26.COV2.S intramuscularly, once or twice 56 days apart.

TCRdb's copy holds only in-frame clones and misses some; the assay was immunoSEQ multiplex PCR. The data show 350,000 to 400,000 clones, approximately 90% seen once. General study results and limits: The study found similar non-spike TCR breadth in vaccine and placebo recipients.

The CDR3 is made up of 14 amino acids. CDR1 and CDR2 from the germline V gene are MDHEN and SYDVKM. Trimming took off 5 bases at V and 6 bases at J, with 13 bases between the two ends. The treatment: around 19 received Ad26.COV2.S at low or high dose, single or two shots; 5 received placebo; per-sample allocation not given. Samples analyzed were those drawn on day 63 after the first vaccine or placebo injection. The study used a vaccine consisting of an Ad26 vector that expressed Wuhan-strain SARS-CoV-2 spike. The genes are TRBV28 and TRBJ1-4; tentatively, D is TRBD1 (5 bases). Source: peripheral blood, taken in a trial of Ad26.COV2.S vaccine versus placebo. This sequence was found in a person aged 18-60 years who received the Ad26.COV2.S COVID-19 vaccine or a placebo. The CDR3 DNA reads as TGTGCCAGCAGTCGGGGGTTCGGAGATGAAAAACTGTTTTTT. Translated, it gives CASSRGFGDEKLFF.